Each of the 5 T cell receptor beta chains below was sequenced from the same sample in a study of blood T cell repertoires in COVID-19. The assay was immunoSEQ multiplex PCR, and TCRdb's table has in-frame clones only and misses some. The table has about 200,000 clones, about 88% seen once. Sequencing was done on a sample of peripheral blood. The receptors were gathered from a man aged 55 to 70 with acute or convalescent COVID-19.

The V and J genes are TRBV29-1 and TRBJ2-1; 7 bases agree with TRBD1. The V segment lost 6 bases and the J segment 4 bases; nucleotides outside the gene matches: 6. This CDR3 comprises 13 residues. The germline CDR1 and CDR2 sequences are SQVTM and ANQGSEA. CDR3 DNA: TGCAGCGTGGGGACAGAGAAGTACAATGAGCAGTTCTTC. Translated: CSVGTEKYNEQFF.

This chain connects TRBV7-2 to TRBJ1-1; D ambiguous. The CDR3 loop spans 12 amino acids. With 0 bases removed from V and 10 bases from J, the gap between germline ends came to 9 bases. Per the germline V gene, CDR1 is SGHTA and CDR2 is FQGNSA. This chain's CDR3 is CASSLALGGAFF. CDR3 sequence (DNA): TGTGCCAGCAGCTTAGCCCTCGGTGGAGCTTTCTTT. Filled out from reference TRBV7-2 and TRBJ1-1, the complete variable domain reads GAGVSQSPSNKVTEKGKDVELRCDPISGHTALYWYRQSLGQGLEFLIYFQGNSAPDKSGLPSDRFSAERTGGSVSTLTIQRTQQEDSAVYLCASSLALGGAFFGQGTRLTVV.

The CDR3, as DNA: TGTGCCAGCAGCCCCCCCGGGACAGGGTATGAAAAACTGTTTTTT. It translates to CASSPPGTGYEKLFF. This chain joins TRBV7-2 and TRBJ1-4; 9 bases match TRBD1. This CDR3 spans 15 amino acids. V trimming: 5 bases; J trimming: 6 bases; junction bases outside the gene matches: 7. CDR1 SGHTA and CDR2 FQGNSA come from the germline V gene.

This rearrangement joins TRBV11-2 to TRBJ2-2; possibly TRBD1 for D (6 bases). The CDR3 consists of 14 residues. V dropped 5 bases and J dropped 6 bases, with 13 bases sitting between them. CDR1 is SGHAT, CDR2 FQNNGV, per germline. The CDR3: CASSAGVFAGELFF. CDR3 DNA sequence: TGTGCCAGCAGCGCAGGGGTATTCGCCGGGGAGCTGTTTTTT.

This chain joins TRBV5-1 and TRBJ2-5; 9 bases are a match to TRBD2. CDR3 size: 15 residues. Germline V CDR1 and CDR2: SGHRS, YFSETQ. After removal of 0 bases from V and 5 bases from J, the junction contained 5 bases not matched to a gene. In nucleotides, the CDR3 is TGCGCCAGCAGCTTGGAAGCGGGGGGATCGGAGACCCAGTACTTC. Its translation: CASSLEAGGSETQYF.